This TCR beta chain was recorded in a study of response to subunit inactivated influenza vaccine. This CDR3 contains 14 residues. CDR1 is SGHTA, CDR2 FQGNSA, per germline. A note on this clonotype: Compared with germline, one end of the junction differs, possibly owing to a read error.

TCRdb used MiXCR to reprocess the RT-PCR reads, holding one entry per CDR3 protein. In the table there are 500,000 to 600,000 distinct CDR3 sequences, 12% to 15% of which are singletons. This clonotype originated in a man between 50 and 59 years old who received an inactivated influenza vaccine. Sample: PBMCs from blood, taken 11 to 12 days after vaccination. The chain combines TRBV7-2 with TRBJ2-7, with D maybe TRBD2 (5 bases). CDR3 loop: CASSLAASSHEQYF. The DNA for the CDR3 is TGTGCCAGCAGCTTAGCGGCTAGCTCCCACGAGCAGTACTTC.